This TCR beta chain was recovered during a study of blood T cell repertoires in COVID-19. Background on the study: T cells, B-cell-depleted T cells, or PBMCs supplied cDNA or gDNA.

As processed by the authors: Nucleated cell number was recorded as an estimate derived from reference gene primer amplification. The assay was immunoSEQ multiplex PCR, and TCRdb's table has in-frame clones only and misses some. V, J and clone size are taken as reported in that table, and D and trimming were inferred from the DNA itself. This sample yields 15,000 to 20,000 clones, of which around 86% are seen a single time; about a sixth belongs to the top ten. Losses at the gene ends were 1 base for V and 7 bases for J; bases not matched to a gene: 13. The germline V gene has CDR1 SGHVS and CDR2 FQNEAQ. CDR3 size: 18 residues.

The V and J genes are TRBV7-8 and TRBJ1-1, with 12 bases lining up with TRBD1. The TCR sequence derives from a human donor with active COVID-19. The donor label of this sample is uncertain. The source material was peripheral blood. CDR3 bases: TGTGCCAGCAGCTTAGTGTCCGGGACAGGGGGCAAGGTGGGTGAAGCTTTCTTT. Protein product: CASSLVSGTGGKVGEAFF.